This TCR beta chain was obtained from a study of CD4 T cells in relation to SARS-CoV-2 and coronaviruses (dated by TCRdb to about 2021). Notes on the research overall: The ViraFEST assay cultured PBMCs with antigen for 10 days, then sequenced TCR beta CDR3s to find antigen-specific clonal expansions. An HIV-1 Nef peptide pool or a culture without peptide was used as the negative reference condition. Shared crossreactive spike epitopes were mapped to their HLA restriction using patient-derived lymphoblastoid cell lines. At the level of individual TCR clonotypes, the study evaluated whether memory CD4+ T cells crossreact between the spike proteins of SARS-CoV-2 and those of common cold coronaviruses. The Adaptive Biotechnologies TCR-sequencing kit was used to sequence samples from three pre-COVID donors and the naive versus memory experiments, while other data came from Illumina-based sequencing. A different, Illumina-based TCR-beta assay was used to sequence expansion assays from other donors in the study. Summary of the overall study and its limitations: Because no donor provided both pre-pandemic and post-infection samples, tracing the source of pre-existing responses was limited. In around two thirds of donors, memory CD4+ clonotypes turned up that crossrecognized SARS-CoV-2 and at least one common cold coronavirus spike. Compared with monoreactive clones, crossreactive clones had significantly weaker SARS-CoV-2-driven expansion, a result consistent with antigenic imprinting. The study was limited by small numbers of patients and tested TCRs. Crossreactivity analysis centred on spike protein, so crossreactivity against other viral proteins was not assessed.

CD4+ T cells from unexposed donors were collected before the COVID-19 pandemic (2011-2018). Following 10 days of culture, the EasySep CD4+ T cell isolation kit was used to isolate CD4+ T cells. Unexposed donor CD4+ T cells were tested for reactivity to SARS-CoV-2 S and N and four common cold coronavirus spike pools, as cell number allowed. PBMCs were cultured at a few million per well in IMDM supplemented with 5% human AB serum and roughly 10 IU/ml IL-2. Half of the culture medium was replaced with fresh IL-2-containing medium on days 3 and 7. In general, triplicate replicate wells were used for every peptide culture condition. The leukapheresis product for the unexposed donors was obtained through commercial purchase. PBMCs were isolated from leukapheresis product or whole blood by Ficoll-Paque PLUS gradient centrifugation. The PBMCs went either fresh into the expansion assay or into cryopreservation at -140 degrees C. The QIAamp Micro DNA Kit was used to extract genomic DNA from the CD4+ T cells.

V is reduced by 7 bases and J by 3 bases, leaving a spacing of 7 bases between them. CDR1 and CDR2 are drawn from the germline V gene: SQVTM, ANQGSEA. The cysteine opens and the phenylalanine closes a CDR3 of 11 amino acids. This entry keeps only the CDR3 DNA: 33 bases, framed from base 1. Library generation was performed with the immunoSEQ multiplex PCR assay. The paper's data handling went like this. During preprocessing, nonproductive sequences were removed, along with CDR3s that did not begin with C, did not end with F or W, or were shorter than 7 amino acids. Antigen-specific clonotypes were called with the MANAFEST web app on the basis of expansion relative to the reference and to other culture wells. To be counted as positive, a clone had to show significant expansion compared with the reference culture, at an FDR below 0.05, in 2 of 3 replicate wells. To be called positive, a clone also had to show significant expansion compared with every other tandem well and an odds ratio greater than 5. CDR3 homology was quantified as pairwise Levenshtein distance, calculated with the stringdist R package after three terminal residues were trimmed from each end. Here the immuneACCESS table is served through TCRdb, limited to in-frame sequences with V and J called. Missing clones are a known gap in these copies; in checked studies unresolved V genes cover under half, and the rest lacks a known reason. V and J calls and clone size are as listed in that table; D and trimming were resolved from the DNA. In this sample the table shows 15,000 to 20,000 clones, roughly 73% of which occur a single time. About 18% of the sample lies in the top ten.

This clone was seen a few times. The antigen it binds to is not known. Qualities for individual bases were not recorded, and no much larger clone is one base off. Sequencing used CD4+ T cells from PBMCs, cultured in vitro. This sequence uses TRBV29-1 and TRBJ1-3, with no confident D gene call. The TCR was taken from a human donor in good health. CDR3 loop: CSGGDGNTIYF. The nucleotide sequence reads TGCAGCGGGGGAGATGGAAACACCATATATTTT.